This TCR beta chain was identified during a study of control samples from healthy donors and cancer patients. Measured with immunoSEQ multiplex PCR; TCRdb has only the in-frame clones, and not every one. The table records some 120,000 clones, 75% to 95% of them present only once. V lost 4 bases and J lost 7; bases outside the gene matches: 5. The germline CDR1 and CDR2 sequences are SGHTS and YDEGEE. The CDR3 is 13 amino acids. Sequencing was carried out using blood. The source is a man aged 18 to 29 in good health. The chain recombines TRBV5-8 with TRBJ2-3, with TRBD1 matching 8 bases. This CDR3 reads CASSDRQGNTQYF. The CDR3 nucleotides read TGTGCCAGCAGCGATCGACAGGGGAATACGCAGTATTTT.